The next 32 T cell receptor beta chains were all read from a single sample in a study of T cell repertoires in cytomegalovirus infection. For these receptors, no antigen is known. Each CDR3 protein is one row after TCRdb ran MiXCR on the reads. The sample carries approximately 100,000 distinct CDR3 sequences, 25% to 30% recorded once. The source was CD8+ T cells from cultured PBMCs, collected from culture after CMV antigen stimulation. These receptors came from a human donor in good health (CMV status not recorded). Some clones in this sample may be carry-over from other donors' samples.

The sample holds a few counts of this clonotype. This rearrangement joins TRBV19 to TRBJ1-1; TRBD1 is a possible D gene (5 bases). The CDR3 is made up of 15 amino acids. The V end was cut by 0 bases, the J end by 1 base, with 9 bases between. In germline, CDR1 is LNHDA, CDR2 SQIVND (reference sequence). The CDR3 bases are TGTGCCAGTAGTATAGACTCAGGGTGGAACACTGAAGCTTTCTTT. Translated, it gives CASSIDSGWNTEAFF.

The rearrangement uses TRBV4-1 and TRBJ2-7; D might be TRBD1 (6 bases). Germline-derived CDR1 and CDR2 are MGHRA and YSYEKL. This CDR3 region has 15 residues. Trimming shortened V by 5 bases and J by 6 bases, and 20 bases separated the two germline ends. This CDR3 is CASSARQATVFEQYF. The CDR3 region has the DNA TGCGCCAGCAGCGCAAGACAGGCGACCGTTTTCGAGCAGTACTTC.

The chain combines TRBV27 with TRBJ2-5; 9 bases match TRBD1. V was clipped by 2 bases and J by 5 bases; unmatched bases: 6. Germline V CDR1 and CDR2: MNHEY, SMNVEV (reference sequence). This CDR3 is 15 amino acids long. The CDR3 nucleotides are TGTGCCAGCAGTTTAGACAGGGGGTTACGGGAGACCCAGTACTTC. Encoded protein: CASSLDRGLRETQYF.

This chain joins TRBV2 and TRBJ2-5; possibly TRBD1 for D (5 bases). Trimming took 7 bases from V and 5 from J, leaving 11 bases between them. The germline V gene has CDR1 SNHLY and CDR2 FYNNEI. CDR3 length: 12 residues. CDR3 bases: TGTGCCAGCAAGGACACTCTGGAGACCCAGTACTTC. It is translated as CASKDTLETQYF.

This clonotype has only a few counts. This chain joins TRBV18 and TRBJ1-1; TRBD1 is a possible D gene (6 bases). Germline CDR1 reads KGHSH; CDR2 reads LQKENI. The CDR3 is 13 amino acids. Trimming removed 6 bases at V and 1 base at J, with 9 bases between. The CDR3 here is CASSTGENTEAFF. CDR3 sequence (DNA): TGTGCCAGCTCGACAGGCGAGAACACTGAAGCTTTCTTT.

This clonotype was seen only a few times. The CDR3 spells CASSYSADANYGYTF. CDR3 nucleotide sequence: TGTGCCAGCAGTTACTCGGCAGATGCTAACTATGGCTACACCTTC. This chain joins TRBV6-5 and TRBJ1-2; D remains unclear. The CDR3 is 15 residues long. Germline V gene data show CDR1 as MNHEY and CDR2 as SVGAGI. The ends were cut back, 0 bases at V and 0 bases at J, with 8 bases in the middle.

This clonotype was detected only a few times. The chain has TRBV20-1 and TRBJ2-3, with D possibly called TRBD1 or TRBD2 (6 bases each). Trimming cost V 0 bases and J 1 base, with 11 bases left between them. Germline V gives CDR1 DFQATT, CDR2 SNEGSKA (reference sequence). The CDR3 loop spans 15 amino acids. In nucleotides, the CDR3 is TGCAGTGCTAGAGATAGGGGGGCGGGCACAGATACGCAGTATTTT. This translates into CSARDRGAGTDTQYF.

This clonotype was seen more than once but under ten times. The chain couples TRBV27 to TRBJ1-2; D might be TRBD1 (6 bases). Deletions cut 3 bases from V and 8 bases from J, with 16 bases between. CDR1 MNHEY and CDR2 SMNVEV come from the germline V gene (reference sequence). CDR3 length: 14 amino acids. CDR3 residues: CASSFLSGGGGYTF. For the CDR3, the DNA is TGTGCCAGCAGTTTCTTGTCTGGGGGCGGAGGCTACACCTTC.

This clonotype has at least ten counts. The rearrangement joins TRBV6-5 to TRBJ2-1; the D is unclear. Germline V gene lookup returns CDR1 MNHEY and CDR2 SVGAGI. The V gene lost 0 bases and the J gene lost 6 bases, with 12 bases spanning the gap. The CDR3 has 15 residues. The CDR3 DNA is TGTGCCAGCAGTTACTCTCTAGAAGCACGCAATGAGCAGTTCTTC. It codes for CASSYSLEARNEQFF.

This clonotype was counted many times. The rearrangement joins TRBV12-3 or TRBV12-4 to TRBJ1-1; the match to TRBD1 covers 11 bases. V lost 7 bases, J lost 6 bases, and 7 bases stayed unmatched. The CDR3 runs to 14 residues. CDR3 DNA sequence: TGTGCCAGCATTCCGGACAGGGGGCTGGCTGAAGCTTTCTTT. It yields the protein CASIPDRGLAEAFF.

In its sample, this clonotype was seen many times. This chain connects TRBV5-5 to TRBJ1-1; 7 bases match TRBD1. With V trimmed by 2 bases and J by 0 bases, 1 base remained unmatched. Germline loops: CDR1 SGHKS, CDR2 YYEKEE (reference sequence). The CDR3 contains 14 residues. The CDR3 here is CASSLGTVNTEAFF. In DNA form, the CDR3 reads TGTGCCAGCAGCTTAGGGACAGTGAACACTGAAGCTTTCTTT.

CDR3 nucleotides: TGTGCCAGCAGCTTGGAGCAACAAGAGACCCAGTACTTC. It yields the protein CASSLEQQETQYF. The chain recombines TRBV5-4 with TRBJ2-5; the D is unclear. The CDR3 contains 13 residues. Germline V gene lookup returns CDR1 SGHNT and CDR2 YYREEE (reference sequence). V was clipped by 0 bases and J by 2 bases, with 5 bases between them.

This clonotype was observed a few times. This rearrangement joins TRBV6-2 or TRBV6-3 to TRBJ2-2, with D tentatively TRBD1 or TRBD2 (6 bases each). This CDR3 is built from 14 residues. Trimming stripped 5 bases from V and 5 bases from J, with 12 bases between. Per germline, CDR1 MNHEY and CDR2 SVGEGT. CDR3 in DNA: TGTGCCAGCAGTCAGACTAGGGGGACCGGGGAGCTGTTTTTT. It is translated as CASSQTRGTGELFF.

This rearrangement joins TRBV7-6 to TRBJ2-3; 10 bases are a match to TRBD2. The CDR3 is 15 amino acids. V lost 4 bases and J lost 4; bases outside the gene matches: 5. The V gene's germline CDR1 is SGHVS and CDR2 FNYEAQ. This chain's CDR3 is CASSSGLAESDTQYF. The CDR3, as DNA: TGTGCCAGCAGCTCCGGACTAGCGGAATCAGATACGCAGTATTTT. Based on the CDR3 plus reference TRBV7-6 and TRBJ2-3, the full variable domain is GAGVSQSPRYKVTKRGQDVALRCDPISGHVSLYWYRQALGQGPEFLTYFNYEAQQDKSGLPNDRFSAERPEGSISTLTIQRTEQRDSAMYRCASSSGLAESDTQYFGPGTRLTVL.

This clonotype was found a few times. The V and J genes are TRBV10-3 and TRBJ1-5; D not certain. This CDR3 comprises 14 residues. Germline CDR1 is ENHRY and CDR2 is SYGVKD. Between the trimmed V and J ends, which lost 3 bases and 0 bases, there was a span of 6 bases. CDR3 protein: CAISEWLSNQPQHF. CDR3 DNA: TGTGCCATCAGTGAATGGCTTAGCAATCAGCCCCAGCATTTT.

In this sample, this clonotype turned up many times. The chain recombines TRBV27 with TRBJ1-1; D gene unclear. Per germline, CDR1 MNHEY and CDR2 SMNVEV (reference sequence). The V gene lost 11 bases and the J gene lost 0 bases, with 10 bases spanning the gap. This CDR3 comprises 12 residues. The CDR3 loop is CASRGVNTEAFF. Here the CDR3 DNA reads TGTGCCTCACGGGGAGTGAACACTGAAGCTTTCTTT.

The chain couples TRBV7-6 to TRBJ2-2; D gene unclear. The CDR3 runs 14 residues. Trimming left V 7 bases short and J 0 bases short, with 9 bases between. CDR1 is SGHVS and CDR2 is FNYEAQ in the germline V gene. The CDR3 reads CASTGGANTGELFF. CDR3 coding DNA: TGTGCCAGCACCGGTGGGGCGAACACCGGGGAGCTGTTTTTT.

V is TRBV28 and J is TRBJ2-7; a possible D gene is TRBD1 (5 bases). This CDR3 has 16 amino acids. The germline V and J ends were trimmed by 6 bases and 2 bases, with 20 bases remaining between them. Germline V lookup: CDR1 MDHEN, CDR2 SYDVKM. The chain's CDR3 is CASSPNDGQIPYEQYF. In DNA, the CDR3 is TGTGCCAGCAGCCCTAATGACGGACAAATTCCCTACGAGCAGTACTTC.

The chain uses TRBV12-3 or TRBV12-4 and TRBJ2-3, with D uncertain. There are 11 residues in the CDR3. V lost 8 bases and J 1 base, leaving 4 bases between the germline ends. DNA of the CDR3: TGTGCCAGCGGTCGCACAGATACGCAGTATTTT. Its translation: CASGRTDTQYF.

In its sample, this clonotype was seen many times. The genes are TRBV2 and TRBJ1-2; tentative D call: TRBD1 (5 bases). Germline lookup yields CDR1 SNHLY and CDR2 FYNNEI. The CDR3 has 13 residues. V dropped 11 bases and J dropped 8 bases, with 21 bases sitting between them. The CDR3: CADLEGATEGYTF. DNA of the CDR3: TGTGCCGACCTTGAAGGGGCAACAGAGGGCTACACCTTC.

In its sample, this clonotype was seen many times. The DNA of the CDR3 is TGTGCCAGCAGCTTAGGGGTTCACTCCTACAATGAGCAGTTCTTC. Translating it yields CASSLGVHSYNEQFF. The rearrangement joins TRBV7-2 to TRBJ2-1; no clear D. This CDR3 has 15 residues. V lost 1 base to trimming and J lost 0 bases, with 7 bases between them. Per germline, CDR1 SGHTA and CDR2 FQGNSA.

Written as DNA, the CDR3 is TGCAGTGCTAGTTCTAGCGGGGGGTGGTACAATGAGCAGTTCTTC. This sequence encodes CSASSSGGWYNEQFF. The chain uses TRBV20-1 and TRBJ2-1; the match to TRBD2 covers 11 bases. V lost 3 bases to trimming and J lost 4 bases; unmatched junction nucleotides: 5. This CDR3 has 15 amino acids. Per germline, CDR1 DFQATT and CDR2 SNEGSKA (reference sequence).

The rearrangement links TRBV20-1 to TRBJ2-5; TRBD2 might be the D (5 bases). Germline CDR1 and CDR2: DFQATT and SNEGSKA (reference sequence). The germline V and J ends were trimmed by 1 base and 0 bases, with 9 bases remaining between them. The CDR3 runs to 14 residues. As DNA, the CDR3 is TGCAGTGCTAGAGGGGAGTTTGACCAAGAGACCCAGTACTTC. Translated: CSARGEFDQETQYF.

The rearrangement joins TRBV9 to TRBJ1-2, with D perhaps matching TRBD1 (6 bases). CDR1 is SGDLS, CDR2 YYNGEE, per germline. Trimming shortened V by 0 bases and J by 6 bases, and 21 bases separated the two germline ends. This CDR3 is built from 17 residues. DNA for the CDR3: TGTGCCAGCAGCGTAGATCGGGAAAGGGGGTCTCTAGATGGCTACACCTTC. This codes for CASSVDRERGSLDGYTF.

V gene TRBV19 combines with J gene TRBJ2-3; TRBD2 might be the D (6 bases). Germline V lookup: CDR1 LNHDA, CDR2 SQIVND (reference sequence). Deletions cut 5 bases from V and 0 bases from J, with 18 bases between. The CDR3 runs to 17 residues. The CDR3: CASSARDSTFSTDTQYF. As DNA, the CDR3 is TGTGCCAGTAGTGCCCGGGACTCAACCTTTAGCACAGATACGCAGTATTTT.

This clonotype appeared a few times. The chain uses TRBV12-3 or TRBV12-4 and TRBJ1-4; D may be TRBD1 (5 bases). This CDR3 is built from 13 residues. V was pared by 8 bases and J by 4 bases, with 11 bases between. CDR3 DNA: TGTGCCAGCCGGAGGGGCTATAATGAAAAACTGTTTTTT. It is translated as CASRRGYNEKLFF.

This clonotype was seen a few times. The V and J genes are TRBV6-6 and TRBJ2-5; 7 bases are shared with TRBD1. V was pared by 6 bases and J by 0 bases, with 4 bases of the junction left unmatched. Germline V gene data show CDR1 as MNHNY and CDR2 as SVGAGI (reference sequence). This CDR3 is built from 14 residues. This chain's CDR3 is CASRPGTDQETQYF. DNA of the CDR3: TGTGCCAGCAGGCCCGGGACAGACCAAGAGACCCAGTACTTC.

The table lists this clonotype with many counts. This CDR3 is CASSLEGNTEAFF. The CDR3 bases are TGTGCCAGCAGCTTAGAGGGGAACACTGAAGCTTTCTTT. The J gene is TRBJ1-1, the V gene TRBV7-6, with D unresolved. Germline assignment: CDR1 SGHVS and CDR2 FNYEAQ. Trimming stripped 1 base from V and 1 base from J, with 4 bases between. The CDR3 is 13 amino acids.

The chain has TRBV9 and TRBJ1-2; D is unresolved. This CDR3 has 16 amino acids. V lost 4 bases and J lost 2, with 18 bases in between. In germline, CDR1 is SGDLS, CDR2 YYNGEE. The CDR3 region has the DNA TGTGCCAGCAGCCATAACCCGTCGGGGTCGAACTATGGCTACACCTTC. Residues: CASSHNPSGSNYGYTF.

This clonotype appeared many times. In DNA, the CDR3 is TGTGCCAGCAGTTATCAGGGCTCCTACAATGAGCAGTTCTTC. Translated, it gives CASSYQGSYNEQFF. The J gene is TRBJ2-1, the V gene TRBV6-1; D might be TRBD1 (5 bases). CDR1 is MNHNS and CDR2 is SASEGT in the germline V gene. The ends were cut back, 5 bases at V and 0 bases at J, with 8 bases in the middle. This CDR3 comprises 14 residues.

The J gene is TRBJ2-2, the V gene TRBV30; D possibly corresponds to TRBD1 (6 bases). Per germline, CDR1 GTSNPN and CDR2 SVGIG (reference sequence). The CDR3 spans 14 residues. V lost 1 base and J 4 bases, leaving 10 bases between the germline ends. The CDR3 sequence is CAWSGQGGTGELFF. The CDR3 nucleotides read TGTGCCTGGAGTGGACAAGGGGGCACCGGGGAGCTGTTTTTT.

This chain connects TRBV12-3 or TRBV12-4 to TRBJ2-1, with D tentatively TRBD2 (5 bases). The germline V and J ends were trimmed by 7 bases and 4 bases, with 11 bases remaining between them. The CDR3 is 13 residues long. The CDR3 DNA follows: TGTGCCAGCACAGGCCTAGCATACAATGAGCAGTTCTTC. Protein sequence: CASTGLAYNEQFF.